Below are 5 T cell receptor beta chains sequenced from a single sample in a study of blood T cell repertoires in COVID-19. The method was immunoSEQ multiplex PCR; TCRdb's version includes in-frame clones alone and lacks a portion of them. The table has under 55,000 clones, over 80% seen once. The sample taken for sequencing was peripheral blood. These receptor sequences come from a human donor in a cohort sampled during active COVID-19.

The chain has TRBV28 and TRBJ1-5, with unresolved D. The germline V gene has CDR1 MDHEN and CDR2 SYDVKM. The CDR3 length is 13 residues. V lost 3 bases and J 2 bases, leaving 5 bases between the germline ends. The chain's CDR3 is CASSFLGNQPQHF. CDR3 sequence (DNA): TGTGCCAGCAGTTTTCTTGGCAATCAGCCCCAGCATTTT.

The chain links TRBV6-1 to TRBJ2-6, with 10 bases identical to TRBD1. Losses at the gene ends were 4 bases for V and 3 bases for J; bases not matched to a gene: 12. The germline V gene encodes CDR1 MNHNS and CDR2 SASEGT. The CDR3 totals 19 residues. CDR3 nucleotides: TGTGCCAGCAGTGCTAAGGGTGGGGACAGGGGACATGGGGCCAACGTCCTGACTTTC. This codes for CASSAKGGDRGHGANVLTF.

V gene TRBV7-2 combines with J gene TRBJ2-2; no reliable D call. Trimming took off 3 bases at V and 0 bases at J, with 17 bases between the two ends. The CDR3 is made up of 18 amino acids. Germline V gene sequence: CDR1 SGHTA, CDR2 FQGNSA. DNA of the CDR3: TGTGCCAGCAGCTTGGGTTTTTTCCCCGACACGAACACCGGGGAGCTGTTTTTT. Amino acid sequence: CASSLGFFPDTNTGELFF.

CDR3 sequence (DNA): TGTGCCAGCAGCCATTCGACAGGGCCTATATTGTACGAGCAGTACTTC. It specifies CASSHSTGPILYEQYF. This chain joins TRBV3-1 (or the pseudogene TRBV3-2) and TRBJ2-7; 7 nucleotides align to TRBD1. This CDR3 has 16 amino acids. V lost 3 bases to trimming and J lost 4 bases; unmatched junction nucleotides: 12. Germline assignment: CDR1 LGHDT and CDR2 YNNKEL (reference sequence).

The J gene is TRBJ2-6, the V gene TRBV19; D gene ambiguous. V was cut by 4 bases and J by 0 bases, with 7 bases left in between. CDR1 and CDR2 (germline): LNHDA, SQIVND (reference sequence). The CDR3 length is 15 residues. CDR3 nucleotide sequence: TGTGCCAGTAGTAGGCCGCTCTCTGGGGCCAACGTCCTGACTTTC. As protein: CASSRPLSGANVLTF.